One and the same sample provided the 20 T cell receptor beta chains below, sequenced in a study of cytomegalovirus exposure and HLA in healthy donors. Amplification used 60 Vbeta primers and 13 Jbeta primers. Profiling relied on immunoSEQ multiplex PCR, and the TCRdb table lists in-frame clones only, not all of them. Among some 120,000 clones listed, around 74% were seen once. The sequenced sample was PBMCs. These receptors were obtained from a woman under 30 in good health and CMV-seronegative.

The chain recombines TRBV5-4 with TRBJ2-3; D possibly corresponds to TRBD2 (6 bases). V dropped 0 bases and J dropped 3 bases, with 14 bases sitting between them. The germline gives CDR1 SGHNT, CDR2 YYREEE (reference sequence). The CDR3 spans 16 residues. This CDR3 is CASSLVVGGETDTQYF. For the CDR3, the DNA is TGTGCCAGCAGCTTGGTGGTTGGCGGGGAGACAGATACGCAGTATTTT.

The CDR3 DNA reads TGCAGCGCCCGACTCGGGACAGGGGGCGGCTATGGCTACACCTTC. Residues: CSARLGTGGGYGYTF. The chain uses TRBV29-1 and TRBJ1-2; 12 bases match TRBD1. The CDR3 is 15 residues long. Germline V gene data show CDR1 as SQVTM and CDR2 as ANQGSEA. Losses at the gene ends were 7 bases for V and 4 bases for J; bases not matched to a gene: 10.

The rearrangement links TRBV6-1 to TRBJ2-3, with 8 bases aligning to TRBD1. V lost 5 bases, J lost 0 bases, and 4 bases stayed unmatched. CDR1 is MNHNS and CDR2 is SASEGT in the germline V gene. The CDR3 is 15 residues long. This CDR3 reads CASSIQGASTDTQYF. The CDR3 bases are TGTGCCAGCAGTATTCAGGGGGCAAGCACAGATACGCAGTATTTT.

The chain recombines TRBV5-1 with TRBJ1-4, with D maybe TRBD1 (5 bases). The CDR3 loop spans 14 amino acids. Germline CDR1 reads SGHRS; CDR2 reads YFSETQ. Between the trimmed V and J ends, which lost 3 bases and 8 bases, there was a span of 14 bases. The CDR3 reads CASSSQADGEKLFF. CDR3 nucleotide sequence: TGCGCCAGCAGCTCACAGGCGGATGGGGAAAAACTGTTTTTT.

Note on this clone: Its ends do not fully match the called genes, so a read error is possible. The V call is TRBV7-9, the J call TRBJ2-7; TRBD1 might be the D (8 bases). The CDR3 length is 12 residues. CDR1 is SEHNR, CDR2 FQNEAQ, per germline (reference sequence). CDR3 sequence (DNA): TGTGCCGGGGGGGACAGGTCCTTCGAGCAGTACTTC. This encodes CAGGDRSFEQYF. Drawing the rest from reference TRBV7-9 and TRBJ2-7, the complete variable domain is DTGVSQNPRHKITKRGQNVTFRCDPISEHNRLYWYRQTLGQGPEFLTYFQNEAQLEKSRLLSDRFSAERPKGSFSTLEIQRTEQGDSAMYLCAGGDRSFEQYFGPGTRLTVT.

This clone was counted between two and nine times. The rearrangement links TRBV2 to TRBJ2-2, with TRBD1 as a possible D gene (6 bases). Germline assignment: CDR1 SNHLY and CDR2 FYNNEI. The V and J ends lost 8 bases and 1 base respectively, with 11 bases between them. This CDR3 comprises 14 residues. The CDR3 region has the DNA TGTGCCAGCCTTCCGGACAGGAACACCGGGGAGCTGTTTTTT. As protein: CASLPDRNTGELFF.

The chain combines TRBV9 with TRBJ1-1; TRBD1 is a possible D gene (6 bases). CDR3 size: 13 residues. V shed 2 bases and J shed 5 bases, with 10 bases lying between them. Per the germline V gene, CDR1 is SGDLS and CDR2 is YYNGEE. The CDR3 loop is CASSVTGQTEAFF. The CDR3, as DNA: TGTGCCAGCAGCGTGACAGGACAAACTGAAGCTTTCTTT.

The chain employs TRBV19 and TRBJ2-2; D unclear. Germline V gene data show CDR1 as LNHDA and CDR2 as SQIVND (reference sequence). This CDR3 comprises 14 residues. Trimming shortened V by 6 bases and J by 9 bases, and 17 bases separated the two germline ends. The CDR3 coding sequence is TGTGCCAGTAGATCCGGTCTGTCTGGTAGGGAGCTGTTTTTT. This gives the protein CASRSGLSGRELFF. Looking up the rest from reference TRBV19 and TRBJ2-2 gives the full variable domain: DGGITQSPKYLFRKEGQNVTLSCEQNLNHDAMYWYRQDPGQGLRLIYYSQIVNDFQKGDIAEGYSVSREKKESFPLTVTSAQKNPTAFYLCASRSGLSGRELFFGEGSRLTVL.

The rearrangement links TRBV9 to TRBJ1-1; 8 bases fit TRBD1. With V trimmed by 4 bases and J by 1 base, 6 bases remained unmatched. From germline, CDR1 is SGDLS and CDR2 YYNGEE. The length of the CDR3 is 15 residues. The CDR3 coding sequence is TGTGCCAGCAGCCGACAGGGGAACAGGAACACTGAAGCTTTCTTT. This encodes CASSRQGNRNTEAFF.

CDR3 sequence: CASSYADRSTDTQYF. The CDR3 DNA follows: TGTGCCAGCAGTTACGCGGACAGGAGCACAGATACGCAGTATTTT. The chain employs TRBV6-5 and TRBJ2-3; TRBD1 matches 7 bases. V lost 2 bases, J lost 0 bases, and 2 bases stayed unmatched. Germline V CDR1 and CDR2: MNHEY, SVGAGI. The CDR3 runs 15 residues.

This chain links TRBV30 with TRBJ1-1; 7 bases agree with TRBD1. Per the germline V gene, CDR1 is GTSNPN and CDR2 is SVGIG (reference sequence). Germline trimming cut 2 bases from V and 3 bases from J; bases unmatched to any gene: 9. There are 15 residues in the CDR3. The CDR3 loop is CAWSTPVQGDTEAFF. The CDR3 region has the DNA TGTGCCTGGAGTACCCCCGTCCAGGGGGACACTGAAGCTTTCTTT. Looking up the rest from reference TRBV30 and TRBJ1-1 gives the full variable domain: SQTIHQWPATLVQPVGSPLSLECTVEGTSNPNLYWYRQAAGRGLQLLFYSVGIGQISSEVPQNLSASRPQDRQFILSSKKLLLSDSGFYLCAWSTPVQGDTEAFFGQGTRLTVV.

The CDR3 protein is CASSRRQAYEQYF. The CDR3 DNA reads as TGTGCCAGCAGTCGTCGGCAGGCCTACGAGCAGTACTTC. This chain connects TRBV2 to TRBJ2-7; D is unresolved. The CDR3 consists of 13 residues. Per the germline V gene, CDR1 is SNHLY and CDR2 is FYNNEI. V was pared by 5 bases and J by 2 bases, with 10 bases between.

V and J are TRBV25-1 and TRBJ1-6, with D possibly TRBD1 on 6 matching bases. This CDR3 contains 17 residues. The germline V and J ends were trimmed by 5 bases and 6 bases, with 20 bases remaining between them. The germline V gene encodes CDR1 MGHDK and CDR2 SYGVNS. CDR3 sequence: CASSPSRGGQGNSPLHF. The CDR3 DNA is TGTGCCAGCAGTCCTAGTAGGGGGGGCCAGGGTAATTCACCCCTCCACTTT.

This chain links TRBV11-2 with TRBJ1-1, with a possible D match to TRBD1 (6 bases). CDR3 length: 17 residues. V was clipped by 1 base and J by 4 bases, with 19 bases between them. The germline gives CDR1 SGHAT, CDR2 FQNNGV. The CDR3, as DNA: TGTGCCAGCAGCTTAGGAGTACAGGGTCCCCGGGGCACTGAAGCTTTCTTT. The encoded protein is CASSLGVQGPRGTEAFF.

The V call is TRBV6-5, the J call TRBJ1-2, with D unclear. Germline CDR1 reads MNHEY; CDR2 reads SVGAGI. There are 15 residues in the CDR3. Between the trimmed V and J ends, which lost 2 bases and 6 bases, there was a span of 16 bases. The DNA of the CDR3 is TGTGCCAGCAGTTACGGTAGGCCAGAACGGGATGGCTACACCTTC. Encoded protein: CASSYGRPERDGYTF.

This chain connects TRBV30 to TRBJ1-4, with D possibly matching TRBD1 (5 bases). This CDR3 comprises 11 residues. The V end lost 5 bases, the J end lost 11 bases, and 12 bases lay between the germline ends. Germline V gene lookup returns CDR1 GTSNPN and CDR2 SVGIG (reference sequence). The chain's CDR3 is CAWGGDGKLFF. Here the CDR3 DNA reads TGTGCCTGGGGCGGGGACGGTAAACTGTTTTTT.

CDR3 DNA sequence: TGTGCCGTCGAACGGGGGGAGGGTGAAGAGACCCAGTACTTC. It is translated as CAVERGEGEETQYF. This rearrangement joins TRBV2 to TRBJ2-5; 7 bases map to TRBD2. The V gene's germline CDR1 is SNHLY and CDR2 FYNNEI. V lost 11 bases and J lost 3; bases outside the gene matches: 12. This CDR3 comprises 14 residues.

The rearrangement uses TRBV6-1 and TRBJ1-1, with no clear D. The germline V gene has CDR1 MNHNS and CDR2 SASEGT. The CDR3 runs to 10 residues. V shed 5 bases and J shed 8 bases, with 6 bases lying between them. The CDR3 DNA sequence: TGTGCCAGCAGTCGCGGAGAAGCTTTCTTT. Residues: CASSRGEAFF.

A single count supports this clone. The rearrangement links TRBV27 to TRBJ1-2; 10 bases match TRBD1. J lost 6 bases, V lost 8 bases, and 6 bases had no gene match. CDR1 MNHEY and CDR2 SMNVEV come from the germline V gene (reference sequence). The CDR3 covers 13 residues. CDR3 loop: CASSWGQGHGYTF. CDR3 nucleotides: TGTGCCAGCTCATGGGGACAGGGGCATGGCTACACCTTC.

The sample holds one count of this clone. This rearrangement joins TRBV6-5 to TRBJ1-1; D not certain. Germline V gene sequence: CDR1 MNHEY, CDR2 SVGAGI. The ends were cut back, 8 bases at V and 1 base at J, with 11 bases in the middle. The CDR3 spans 13 residues. The CDR3 loop reads CASVSSGNTEAFF. CDR3 sequence (DNA): TGTGCCAGCGTATCGTCGGGGAACACTGAAGCTTTCTTT.